This T cell receptor beta chain was recorded in a study of blood T cell repertoires in COVID-19. Study at large: The analysed material was cDNA or gDNA that came from T cells, B-cell-depleted T cells, or PBMCs.

The CDR3 runs to 15 residues. J lost 3 bases, V lost 0 bases, and 2 bases had no gene match. CDR1 and CDR2 from the germline V gene are SGHRS and YFSETQ. Clinical histories supplied by participants themselves formed the basis of cohort assignment. Clones were sequenced by immunoSEQ multiplex PCR, and TCRdb holds only the in-frame ones, with some missing. The data show roughly 230,000 clones, about nine tenths seen once. This rearrangement joins TRBV5-1 to TRBJ2-7, with 11 bases fitting TRBD2. Sequencing input: PBMCs or T cells enriched from blood (not recorded which). The receptor comes from a woman aged 30 to 39 with acute COVID-19. CDR3 bases: TGCGCCAGCAGCTTGGGACTAGCGGGGCGCTACGAGCAGTACTTC. Translated: CASSLGLAGRYEQYF.